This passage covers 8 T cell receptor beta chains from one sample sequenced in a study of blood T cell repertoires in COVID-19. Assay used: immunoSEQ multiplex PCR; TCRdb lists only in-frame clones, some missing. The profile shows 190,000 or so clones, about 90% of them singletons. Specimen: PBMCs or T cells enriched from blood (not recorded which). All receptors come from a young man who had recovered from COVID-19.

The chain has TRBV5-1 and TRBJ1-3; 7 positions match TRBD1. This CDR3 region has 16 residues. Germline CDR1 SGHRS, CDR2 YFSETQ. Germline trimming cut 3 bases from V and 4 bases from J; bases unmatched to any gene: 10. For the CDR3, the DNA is TGCGCCAGCAGCTCTATACCGACAGGGACAGGAAACACCATATATTTT. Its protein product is CASSSIPTGTGNTIYF. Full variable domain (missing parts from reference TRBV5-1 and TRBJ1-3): KAGVTQTPRYLIKTRGQQVTLSCSPISGHRSVSWYQQTPGQGLQFLFEYFSETQRNKGNFPGRFSGRQFSNSRSEMNVSTLELGDSALYLCASSSIPTGTGNTIYFGEGSWLTVV.

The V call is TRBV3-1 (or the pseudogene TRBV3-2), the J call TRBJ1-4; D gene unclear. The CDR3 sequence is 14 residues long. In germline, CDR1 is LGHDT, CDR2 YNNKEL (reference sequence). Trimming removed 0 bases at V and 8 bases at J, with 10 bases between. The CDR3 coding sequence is TGTGCCAGCAGCCAAGAGGAGGGAGGGGAAAAACTGTTTTTT. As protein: CASSQEEGGEKLFF.

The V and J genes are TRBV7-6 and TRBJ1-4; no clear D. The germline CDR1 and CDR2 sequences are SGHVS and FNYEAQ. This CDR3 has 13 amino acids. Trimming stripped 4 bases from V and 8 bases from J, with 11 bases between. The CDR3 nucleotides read TGTGCCAGCAGCTCCGGGGTGGGAGAAAAACTGTTTTTT. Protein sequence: CASSSGVGEKLFF. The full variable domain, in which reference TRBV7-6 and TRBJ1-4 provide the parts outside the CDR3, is GAGVSQSPRYKVTKRGQDVALRCDPISGHVSLYWYRQALGQGPEFLTYFNYEAQQDKSGLPNDRFSAERPEGSISTLTIQRTEQRDSAMYRCASSSGVGEKLFFGSGTQLSVL.

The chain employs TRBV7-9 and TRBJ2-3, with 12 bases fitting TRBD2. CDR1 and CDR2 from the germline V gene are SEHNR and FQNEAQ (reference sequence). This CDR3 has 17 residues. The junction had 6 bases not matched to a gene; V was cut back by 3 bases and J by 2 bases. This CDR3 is CASSLDLAGGFTDTQYF. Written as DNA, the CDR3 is TGTGCCAGCAGCTTGGATCTAGCGGGAGGGTTCACAGATACGCAGTATTTT.

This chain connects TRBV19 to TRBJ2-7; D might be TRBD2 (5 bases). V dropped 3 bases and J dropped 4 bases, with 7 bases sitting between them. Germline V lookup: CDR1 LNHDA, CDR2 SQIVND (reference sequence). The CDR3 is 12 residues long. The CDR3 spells CASSISGYEQYF. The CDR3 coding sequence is TGTGCCAGTAGTATTTCGGGGTACGAGCAGTACTTC.

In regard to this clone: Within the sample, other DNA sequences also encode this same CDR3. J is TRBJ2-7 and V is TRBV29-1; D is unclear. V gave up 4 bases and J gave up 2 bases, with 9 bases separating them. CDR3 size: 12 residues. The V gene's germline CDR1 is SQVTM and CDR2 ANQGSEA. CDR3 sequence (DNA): TGCAGCGTTGCCAGCGCGGCCTACGAGCAGTACTTC. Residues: CSVASAAYEQYF.

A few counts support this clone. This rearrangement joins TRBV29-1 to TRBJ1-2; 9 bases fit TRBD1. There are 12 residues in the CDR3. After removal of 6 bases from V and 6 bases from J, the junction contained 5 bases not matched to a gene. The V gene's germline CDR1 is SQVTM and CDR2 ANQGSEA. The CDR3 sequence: CSVQGARDGYTF. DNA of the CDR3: TGCAGCGTACAGGGGGCTCGGGATGGCTACACCTTC.

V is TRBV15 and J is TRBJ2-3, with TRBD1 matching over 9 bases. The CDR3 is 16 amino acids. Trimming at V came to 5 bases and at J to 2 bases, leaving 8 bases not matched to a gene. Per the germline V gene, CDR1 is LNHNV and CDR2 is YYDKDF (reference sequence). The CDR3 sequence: CATSGRTGAITDTQYF. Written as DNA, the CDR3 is TGTGCCACCAGCGGAAGGACAGGGGCCATCACAGATACGCAGTATTTT.